This T cell receptor (beta chain) is from a study of early T cells in non-severe SARS-CoV-2 infection. A single record per CDR3 protein comes from TCRdb applying MiXCR to the 5' RACE reads. The sample records over 50,000 distinct CDR3 sequences, around 13% being singletons. Sequenced input: whole blood. The source is an adult who was a healthcare worker with PCR-confirmed SARS-CoV-2 infection or an uninfected control (not recorded which).

DNA of the CDR3: TGTGCCAGCACCCCCGAGCTCGGGGCTAGCGGCTTCTACGAGCAGTACTTC. Protein: CASTPELGASGFYEQYF. The chain recombines TRBV7-9 with TRBJ2-7; TRBD2 matches at 7 bases. The V gene end was trimmed by 7 bases and the J gene end by 3 bases; junction bases not matched to a gene: 18. The germline V gene encodes CDR1 SEHNR and CDR2 FQNEAQ (reference sequence). The length of the CDR3 is 17 residues. The full variable domain, with the rest looked up from reference TRBV7-9 and TRBJ2-7, is DTGVSQNPRHKITKRGQNVTFRCDPISEHNRLYWYRQTLGQGPEFLTYFQNEAQLEKSRLLSDRFSAERPKGSFSTLEIQRTEQGDSAMYLCASTPELGASGFYEQYFGPGTRLTVT.